The 19 T cell receptor beta chains below were found in one sample sequenced in a study of T cell responses to AZD1222 COVID-19 vaccine. Produced via immunoSEQ multiplex PCR; TCRdb's table is partial and in-frame only. The repertoire holds over 100,000 clones, with about nine tenths as singletons. The source material was peripheral blood, sampled on day 0 of AZD1222 vaccination. The receptors were gathered from an adult in good health.

The chain has TRBV10-3 and TRBJ1-1; D is possibly TRBD1 (5 bases). The ends were cut back, 10 bases at V and 1 base at J, with 16 bases in the middle. Germline V gene sequence: CDR1 ENHRY, CDR2 SYGVKD. CDR3 size: 14 residues. The CDR3 coding sequence is TGTGCCACCCGGACCCCGGGGGAGAACACTGAAGCTTTCTTT. This codes for CATRTPGENTEAFF.

The CDR3 spells CASSLNLQETQYF. CDR3 sequence (DNA): TGCGCCAGCAGCTTGAATCTACAAGAGACCCAGTACTTC. V usage is TRBV5-1 and J usage is TRBJ2-5, with D hard to call. V was shortened by 1 base and J by 2 bases, with 6 bases between the two germline ends. This CDR3 is built from 13 residues. Germline lookup yields CDR1 SGHRS and CDR2 YFSETQ.

The chain has TRBV2 and TRBJ2-3; the D is unclear. CDR3 length: 12 amino acids. Germline V lookup: CDR1 SNHLY, CDR2 FYNNEI. V dropped 4 bases and J dropped 7 bases, with 9 bases sitting between them. CDR3 bases: TGTGCCAGCAGTGTGCCCCGGAATACGCAGTATTTT. Amino acids: CASSVPRNTQYF.

The CDR3: CASSPSRVNEQFF. The CDR3 bases are TGTGCCAGCAGTCCGTCTAGGGTAAATGAGCAGTTCTTC. The V gene is TRBV12-3 or TRBV12-4, the J gene TRBJ2-1; D unclear. Trimming shortened V by 5 bases and J by 7 bases, and 12 bases separated the two germline ends. This CDR3 region has 13 residues.

This clone was seen a handful of times. The gene calls are TRBV2 and TRBJ1-2; D remains ambiguous. Trimming removed 4 bases from V and 3 bases from J, with 9 bases in between. Germline V gene sequence: CDR1 SNHLY, CDR2 FYNNEI. The CDR3 is 13 residues long. CDR3: CASSVSPDYGYTF. For the CDR3, the DNA is TGTGCCAGCAGTGTTTCTCCTGACTATGGCTACACCTTC.

The rearrangement links TRBV4-3 to TRBJ2-7; 8 bases are shared with TRBD1. The germline V gene has CDR1 LGHNA and CDR2 YSLEER. This CDR3 has 15 residues. Germline trimming cut 4 bases from V and 6 bases from J; bases unmatched to any gene: 11. In DNA form, the CDR3 reads TGCGCCAGCAGCCCCCTTGGACAGGGTAGTTCCGAGCAGTACTTC. This codes for CASSPLGQGSSEQYF.

A note on this clone: This sample also contains other DNA sequences that code for the same CDR3. V gene TRBV5-6 combines with J gene TRBJ1-3; the match to TRBD1 covers 9 bases. CDR1 is SGHDT, CDR2 YYEEEE, per germline. V dropped 2 bases and J dropped 0; count of bases not matched to a gene: 3. This CDR3 has 16 amino acids. The CDR3 nucleotides read TGTGCCAGCAGCTTTCGACAGGGGGGCTCTGGAAACACCATATATTTT. This encodes CASSFRQGGSGNTIYF.

This clone has a single count. The gene calls are TRBV6-2 or TRBV6-3 and TRBJ2-7; the D call may be TRBD1 or TRBD2 (5 bases each). The CDR3 covers 18 residues. Germline V gives CDR1 MNHEY, CDR2 SVGEGT. V was trimmed by 2 bases and J by 3 bases, leaving 23 bases between them. The chain's CDR3 is CASSYPADISGPYYEQYF. The CDR3 region has the DNA TGTGCCAGCAGTTACCCGGCAGACATTTCGGGACCCTACTACGAGCAGTACTTC.

The chain combines TRBV7-2 with TRBJ1-6; no clear D gene. The CDR3 contains 15 residues. The germline gives CDR1 SGHTA, CDR2 FQGNSA. Trimming removed 5 bases at V and 2 bases at J, with 10 bases between. CDR3 coding DNA: TGTGCCAGCAGCCGCATCGTTACCTATAATTCACCCCTCCACTTT. It specifies CASSRIVTYNSPLHF.

The CDR3 sequence: CASSLVGTANNSPLHF. Written as DNA, the CDR3 is TGCGCCAGCAGCTTGGTGGGGACGGCGAATAATTCACCCCTCCACTTT. The chain couples TRBV5-1 to TRBJ1-6, with D possibly being TRBD1 (5 bases). Trimming left V 0 bases short and J 5 bases short, with 12 bases between. The CDR3 contains 16 residues. Per the germline V gene, CDR1 is SGHRS and CDR2 is YFSETQ.

The chain is built from TRBV12-5 and TRBJ2-1; 11 positions agree with TRBD2. The J segment lost 8 bases and the V segment lost 1 base, leaving 7 bases of the junction unmatched. This CDR3 has 16 amino acids. Germline assignment: CDR1 LGHNT and CDR2 FRNRAP. In nucleotides, the CDR3 is TGTGCTAGTGGTTTGGGTAGCGGGGGGGCCCGCGATGAGCAGTTCTTC. Translated, it gives CASGLGSGGARDEQFF.

For the CDR3, the DNA is TGTGCCACGCTAAACCCCGGGATGCGCAATGAGCAGTTCTTC. Its translation is CATLNPGMRNEQFF. The J gene is TRBJ2-1, the V gene TRBV19; D possibly corresponds to TRBD2 (5 bases). Trimming shortened V by 10 bases and J by 6 bases, and 19 bases separated the two germline ends. Germline CDR1 reads LNHDA; CDR2 reads SQIVND (reference sequence). This CDR3 has 14 amino acids.

This rearrangement joins TRBV5-8 to TRBJ2-3; 10 bases map to TRBD2. This CDR3 has 18 amino acids. The V and J ends lost 1 base and 0 bases, in that order; junction bases with no gene match: 8. CDR1 is SGHTS, CDR2 YDEGEE, per germline. The CDR3 sequence: CASSLSSGGAPSTDTQYF. The CDR3 nucleotides read TGTGCCAGCAGCTTGTCGAGCGGGGGGGCCCCTAGCACAGATACGCAGTATTTT.

The V call is TRBV7-2, the J call TRBJ1-5; no definite D call. The CDR3 has 15 residues. V lost 1 base to trimming and J lost 2 bases, with 9 bases between them. Germline loops: CDR1 SGHTA, CDR2 FQGNSA. CDR3 in DNA: TGTGCCAGCAGCTTAGGTATATTCGGCAATCAGCCCCAGCATTTT. Translated: CASSLGIFGNQPQHF. Drawing the rest from reference TRBV7-2 and TRBJ1-5, the complete variable domain is GAGVSQSPSNKVTEKGKDVELRCDPISGHTALYWYRQSLGQGLEFLIYFQGNSAPDKSGLPSDRFSAERTGGSVSTLTIQRTQQEDSAVYLCASSLGIFGNQPQHFGDGTRLSIL.

This chain connects TRBV29-1 to TRBJ2-5, with 9 bases lining up with TRBD2. CDR3 length equals 15 residues. Germline CDR1 SQVTM, CDR2 ANQGSEA. The V gene end was trimmed by 6 bases and the J gene end by 4 bases; junction bases not matched to a gene: 12. The CDR3 nucleotides are TGCAGCGTCGGGACTAGCTCCCGTCTCGGAGAGACCCAGTACTTC. It specifies CSVGTSSRLGETQYF. Drawing the rest from reference TRBV29-1 and TRBJ2-5, the complete variable domain is SAVISQKPSRDICQRGTSLTIQCQVDSQVTMMFWYRQQPGQSLTLIATANQGSEATYESGFVIDKFPISRPNLTFSTLTVSNMSPEDSSIYLCSVGTSSRLGETQYFGPGTRLLVL.

This chain connects TRBV13 to TRBJ2-5, with TRBD2 identical over 10 bases. V dropped 5 bases and J dropped 3; count of bases not matched to a gene: 12. Germline-derived CDR1 and CDR2 are PRHDT and FYEKMQ (reference sequence). The CDR3 totals 17 residues. The CDR3 reads CASSLGASGRWKETQYF. In DNA, the CDR3 is TGTGCCAGCAGCCTGGGGGCTAGCGGGAGATGGAAAGAGACCCAGTACTTC.

This chain links TRBV2 with TRBJ2-1; no definite D call. Germline V gene sequence: CDR1 SNHLY, CDR2 FYNNEI. CDR3 size: 13 residues. Trimming left V 6 bases short and J 7 bases short, with 13 bases between. CDR3 DNA: TGTGCCAGCAGACGCGACGGCTCTAATGAGCAGTTCTTC. This codes for CASRRDGSNEQFF.

The genes are TRBV5-4 and TRBJ2-5; 8 bases are a match to TRBD2. CDR3 size: 13 residues. V lost 7 bases and J lost 5; bases outside the gene matches: 7. The germline V gene encodes CDR1 SGHNT and CDR2 YYREEE (reference sequence). The CDR3 protein is CASRRGGAETQYF. As DNA, the CDR3 is TGTGCCAGCCGCCGGGGGGGGGCGGAGACCCAGTACTTC. Based on the CDR3 plus reference TRBV5-4 and TRBJ2-5, the full variable domain is ETGVTQSPTHLIKTRGQQVTLRCSSQSGHNTVSWYQQALGQGPQFIFQYYREEENGRGNFPPRFSGLQFPNYSSELNVNALELDDSALYLCASRRGGAETQYFGPGTRLLVL.

The chain combines TRBV6-2 or TRBV6-3 with TRBJ1-3; 7 positions agree with TRBD1. The CDR3 contains 15 residues. Germline-derived CDR1 and CDR2 are MNHEY and SVGEGT. J lost 0 bases, V lost 6 bases, and 5 bases had no gene match. The CDR3 nucleotides read TGTGCCAGCAGCCGGGACAGTCTCTCTGGAAACACCATATATTTT. Translated: CASSRDSLSGNTIYF.